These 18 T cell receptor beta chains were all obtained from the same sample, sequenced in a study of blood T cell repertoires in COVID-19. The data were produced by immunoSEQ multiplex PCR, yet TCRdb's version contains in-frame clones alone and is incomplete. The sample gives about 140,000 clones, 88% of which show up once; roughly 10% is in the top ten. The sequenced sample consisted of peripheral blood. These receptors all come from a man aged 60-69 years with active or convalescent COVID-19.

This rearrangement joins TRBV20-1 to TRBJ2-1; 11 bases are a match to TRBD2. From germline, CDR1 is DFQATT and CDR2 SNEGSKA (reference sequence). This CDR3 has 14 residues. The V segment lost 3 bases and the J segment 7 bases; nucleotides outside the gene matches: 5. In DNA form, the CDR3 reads TGCAGTGCTAGTGAGGCTAGCGGGAGGAATGAGCAGTTCTTC. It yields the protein CSASEASGRNEQFF.

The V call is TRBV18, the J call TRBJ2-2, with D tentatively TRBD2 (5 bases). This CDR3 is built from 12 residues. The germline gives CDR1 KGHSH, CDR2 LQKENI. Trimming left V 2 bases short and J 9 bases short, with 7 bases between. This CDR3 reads CASSPEGRELFF. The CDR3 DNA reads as TGTGCCAGCTCACCAGAGGGCCGGGAGCTGTTTTTT.

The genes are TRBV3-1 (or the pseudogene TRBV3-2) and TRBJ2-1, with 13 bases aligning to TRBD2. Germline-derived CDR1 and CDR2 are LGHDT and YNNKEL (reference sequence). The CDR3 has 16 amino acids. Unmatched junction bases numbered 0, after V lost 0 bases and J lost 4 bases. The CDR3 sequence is CASSQELAGGYNEQFF. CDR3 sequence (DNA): TGTGCCAGCAGCCAAGAACTAGCGGGAGGGTACAATGAGCAGTTCTTC.

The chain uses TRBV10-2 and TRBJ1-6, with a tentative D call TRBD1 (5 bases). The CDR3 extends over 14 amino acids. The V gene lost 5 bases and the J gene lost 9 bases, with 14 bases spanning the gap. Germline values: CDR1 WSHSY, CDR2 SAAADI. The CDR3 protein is CASSPPGGSSPLHF. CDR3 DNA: TGCGCCAGCAGTCCCCCGGGGGGTAGTTCACCCCTCCACTTT.

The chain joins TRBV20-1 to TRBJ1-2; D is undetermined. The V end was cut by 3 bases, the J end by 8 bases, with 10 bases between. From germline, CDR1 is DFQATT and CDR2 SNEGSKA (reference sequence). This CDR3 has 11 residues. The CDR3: CSARSTSGYTF. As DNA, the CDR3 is TGCAGTGCTAGGTCGACAAGCGGCTACACCTTC.

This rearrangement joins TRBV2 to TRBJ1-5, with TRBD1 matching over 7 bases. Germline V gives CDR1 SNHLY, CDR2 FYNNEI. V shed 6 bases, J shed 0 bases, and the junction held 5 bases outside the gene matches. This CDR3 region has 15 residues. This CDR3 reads CASRGQASSNQPQHF. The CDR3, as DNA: TGTGCCAGCAGAGGACAGGCCAGTAGCAATCAGCCCCAGCATTTT.

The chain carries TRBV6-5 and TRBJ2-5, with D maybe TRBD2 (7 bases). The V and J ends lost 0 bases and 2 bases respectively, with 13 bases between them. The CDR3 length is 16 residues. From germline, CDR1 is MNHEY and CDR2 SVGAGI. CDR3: CASSYSMGGRQETQYF. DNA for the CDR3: TGTGCCAGCAGTTACTCGATGGGGGGGCGGCAAGAGACCCAGTACTTC.

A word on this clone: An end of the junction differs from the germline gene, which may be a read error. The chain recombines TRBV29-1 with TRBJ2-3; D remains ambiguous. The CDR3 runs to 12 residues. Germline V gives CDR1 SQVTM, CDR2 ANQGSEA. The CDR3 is CSAEPSTDTQYF. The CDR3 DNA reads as TGCAGCGCTGAACCTAGCACAGATACGCAGTATTTT.

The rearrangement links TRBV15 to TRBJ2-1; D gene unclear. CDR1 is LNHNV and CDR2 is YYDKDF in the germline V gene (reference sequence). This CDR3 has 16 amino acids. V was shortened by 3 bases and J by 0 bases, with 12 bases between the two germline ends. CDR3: CATSRATTSSYNEQFF. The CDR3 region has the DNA TGTGCCACCAGCAGGGCTACTACCTCCTCCTACAATGAGCAGTTCTTC.

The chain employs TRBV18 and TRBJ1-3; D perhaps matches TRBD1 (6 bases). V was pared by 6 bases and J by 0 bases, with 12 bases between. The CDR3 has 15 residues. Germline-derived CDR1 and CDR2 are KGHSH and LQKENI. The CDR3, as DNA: TGTGCCAGCTCCCTACAGGGATCCTCTGGAAACACCATATATTTT. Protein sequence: CASSLQGSSGNTIYF.

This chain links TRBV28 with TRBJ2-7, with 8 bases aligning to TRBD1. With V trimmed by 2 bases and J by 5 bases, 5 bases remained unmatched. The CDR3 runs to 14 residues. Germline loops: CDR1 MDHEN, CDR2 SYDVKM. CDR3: CASSLPDRVDEQYF. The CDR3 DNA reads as TGTGCCAGCAGTTTACCGGACAGGGTGGACGAGCAGTACTTC.

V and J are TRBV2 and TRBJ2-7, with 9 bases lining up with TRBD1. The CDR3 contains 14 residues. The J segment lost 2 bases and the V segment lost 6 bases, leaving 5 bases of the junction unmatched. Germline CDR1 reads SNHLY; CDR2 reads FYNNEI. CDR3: CASRPTGGPYEQYF. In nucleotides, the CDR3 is TGTGCCAGCAGACCCACAGGGGGCCCCTACGAGCAGTACTTC.

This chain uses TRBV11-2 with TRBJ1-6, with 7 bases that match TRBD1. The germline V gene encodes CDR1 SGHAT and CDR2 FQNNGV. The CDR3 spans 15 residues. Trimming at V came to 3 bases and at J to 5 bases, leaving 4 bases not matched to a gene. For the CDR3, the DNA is TGTGCCAGCAGCTTGGACAGGCTCCATAATTCACCCCTCCACTTT. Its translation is CASSLDRLHNSPLHF.

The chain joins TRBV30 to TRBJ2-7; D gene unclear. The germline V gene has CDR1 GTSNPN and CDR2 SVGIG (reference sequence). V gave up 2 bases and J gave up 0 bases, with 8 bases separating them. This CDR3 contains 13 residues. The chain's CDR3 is CAWSKRSSYEQYF. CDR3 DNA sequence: TGTGCCTGGAGTAAGAGAAGCTCCTACGAGCAGTACTTC. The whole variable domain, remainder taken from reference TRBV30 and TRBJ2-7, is SQTIHQWPATLVQPVGSPLSLECTVEGTSNPNLYWYRQAAGRGLQLLFYSVGIGQISSEVPQNLSASRPQDRQFILSSKKLLLSDSGFYLCAWSKRSSYEQYFGPGTRLTVT.

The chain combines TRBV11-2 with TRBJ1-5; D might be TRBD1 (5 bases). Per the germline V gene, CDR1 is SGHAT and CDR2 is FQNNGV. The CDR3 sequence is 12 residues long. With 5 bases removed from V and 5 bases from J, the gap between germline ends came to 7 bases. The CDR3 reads CASSTGDQPQHF. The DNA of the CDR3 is TGTGCCAGCAGCACGGGGGATCAGCCCCAGCATTTT.

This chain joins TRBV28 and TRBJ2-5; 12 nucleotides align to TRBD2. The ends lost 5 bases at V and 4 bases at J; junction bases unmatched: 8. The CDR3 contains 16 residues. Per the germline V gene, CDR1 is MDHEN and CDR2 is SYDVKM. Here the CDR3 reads CASSVRLAGALETQYF. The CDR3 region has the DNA TGTGCCAGCAGTGTGCGACTAGCGGGAGCGTTAGAGACCCAGTACTTC.

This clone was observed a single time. The CDR3 reads CASSLRGDRGYNEQFF. CDR3 DNA: TGTGCCAGCAGTTTAAGAGGGGACAGGGGCTACAATGAGCAGTTCTTC. This sequence joins TRBV27 and TRBJ2-1, with TRBD1 matching over 10 bases. After removal of 2 bases from V and 3 bases from J, the junction contained 4 bases not matched to a gene. Germline CDR1 and CDR2: MNHEY and SMNVEV (reference sequence). This CDR3 is 16 amino acids long.

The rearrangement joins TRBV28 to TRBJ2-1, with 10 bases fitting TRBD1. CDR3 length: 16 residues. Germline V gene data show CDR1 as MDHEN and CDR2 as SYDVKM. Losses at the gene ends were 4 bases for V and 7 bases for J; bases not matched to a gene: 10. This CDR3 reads CASSSLGQGGVNEQFF. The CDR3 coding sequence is TGTGCCAGCAGTTCCCTCGGACAGGGGGGTGTAAATGAGCAGTTCTTC.